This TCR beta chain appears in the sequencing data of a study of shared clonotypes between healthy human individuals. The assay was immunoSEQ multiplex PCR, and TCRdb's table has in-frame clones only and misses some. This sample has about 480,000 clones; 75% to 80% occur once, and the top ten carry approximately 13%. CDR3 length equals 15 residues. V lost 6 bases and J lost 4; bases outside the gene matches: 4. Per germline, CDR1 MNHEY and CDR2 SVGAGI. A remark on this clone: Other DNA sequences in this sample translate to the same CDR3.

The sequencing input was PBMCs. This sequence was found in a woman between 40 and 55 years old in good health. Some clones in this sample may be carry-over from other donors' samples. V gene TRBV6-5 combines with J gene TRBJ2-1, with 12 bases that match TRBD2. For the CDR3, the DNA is TGTGCCAGCAGCCCTAGCGGGAGGGGGTACAATGAGCAGTTCTTC. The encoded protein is CASSPSGRGYNEQFF.